This T cell receptor beta chain emerged from a study of blood T cell repertoires in COVID-19. This CDR3 is 14 amino acids long. Per the germline V gene, CDR1 is SNHLY and CDR2 is FYNNEI. V was cut by 6 bases and J by 0 bases, with 12 bases left in between. Measured with immunoSEQ multiplex PCR; TCRdb has only the in-frame clones, and not every one. The sample lists about 140,000 clones, around 83% seen once, with roughly 2.6% in the top ten. Sequencing used peripheral blood. The clonotype comes from a human donor with acute or convalescent COVID-19. The donor label of this sample is uncertain. The rearrangement joins TRBV2 to TRBJ2-7; D possibly corresponds to TRBD1 (5 bases). The CDR3 coding sequence is TGTGCCAGCAGCTACAGGAAAAGCTCCTACGAGCAGTACGTC. Protein product: CASSYRKSSYEQYV.